There are a few counts of the clone carrying this T cell receptor beta chain. This entry is derived from a study of shared clonotypes between healthy human individuals. CDR1 is MNHNY, CDR2 SVGAGI, per germline (reference sequence). V lost 8 bases and J 4 bases, leaving 11 bases between the germline ends. The CDR3 is made up of 13 amino acids. There were no recent acute infections or vaccinations among the donors, who were healthy HIV-negative adults. Assay used: immunoSEQ multiplex PCR; TCRdb lists only in-frame clones, some missing. The table lists around 700,000 clones, around 72% of them singletons.

The rearrangement links TRBV6-6 to TRBJ2-2; a possible D gene is TRBD2 (5 bases). This receptor was taken from a woman aged 30 to 39 in good health. The sequencing sample was made of memory CD4+ T cells sorted from blood. Indicated subset: CD45RA-negative fraction. The CDR3 reads CASGSSSTGELFF. In DNA form, the CDR3 reads TGTGCCAGCGGGAGCTCGTCCACCGGGGAGCTGTTTTTT.